Sequencing of this T cell receptor (beta chain) was carried out in a study of T cell repertoires in cytomegalovirus infection (dated by TCRdb to about 2019). Study-level background: The HLA type of each donor mattered for the analysis, because public TCR beta signatures pointed to carriage of CMV infection along with the matching HLA type.

The paper's findings and limits, for the study overall: The ex vivo response was dominated by HLA-C-restricted CMV-specific TCR beta clonotypes, and the single most frequent clonotype in two of eight donors was supplied by these HLA-C-restricted clonotypes. In both this cohort and an independent cohort of under 450 donors, the cumulative frequency of public TCR beta family members distinguished carriers of CMV infection plus the relevant HLA type.

Sequencing was performed on an Illumina HiSeq 1500. TCRdb reprocessed the public reads (quality trimming at Q25 with fastp, clone calling with MiXCR) and kept in-frame beta chains. Rows are combined by CDR3 protein, so each entry shows the most common genes and DNA. The sample includes 250,000 to 350,000 distinct CDR3 sequences, with about 25% observed a single time. Approximately 15% of the sample is in the top ten clones. This clonotype was seen at least ten times. It lacks a known antigen. No base qualities exist here, and no much larger clone lies one base off it. The sequence came from a human donor in good health (CMV status not recorded). Some clones in this sample may be carry-over from other donors' samples. Sequencing was performed on PBMCs.

The sequence in DNA is TGTGCCAGCAGCTTTCAGGGGCAGGGTGAAGCTTTCTTT. The encoded protein is CASSFQGQGEAFF. The rearrangement joined TRBV7-2 to TRBJ1-1; the best D guess is TRBD1, with 6 bases matching. Relative to germline, V is 3 bases shorter and J is 7 bases shorter, with 12 bases between their ends. As encoded in the germline V gene, CDR1 is SGHTA while CDR2 is FQGNSA. Measured from the cysteine to the phenylalanine, the CDR3 is 13 residues long. Only the CDR3 DNA stays, 39 bases, in frame from base 1.